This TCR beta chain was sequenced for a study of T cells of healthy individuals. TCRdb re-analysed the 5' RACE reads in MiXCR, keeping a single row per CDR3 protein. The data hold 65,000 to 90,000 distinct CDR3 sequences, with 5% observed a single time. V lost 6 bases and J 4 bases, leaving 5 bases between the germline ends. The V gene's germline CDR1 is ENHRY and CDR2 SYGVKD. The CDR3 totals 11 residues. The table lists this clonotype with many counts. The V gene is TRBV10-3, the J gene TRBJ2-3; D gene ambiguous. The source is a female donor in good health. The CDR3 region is CAISPSDTQYF. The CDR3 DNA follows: TGTGCCATCAGCCCGTCAGATACGCAGTATTTT.